The clone carrying this T cell receptor beta chain was seen a single time. The junction departs from the called germline gene at one end, perhaps through a read error. This entry belongs to a study of blood T cells in healthy people across ages. The CDR3 loop spans 16 amino acids. Germline CDR1 and CDR2: DFQATT and SNEGSKA (reference sequence). PCR was performed a second time for roughly 7 to 12 cycles using a sample-barcoded 5' primer and a J-beta primer mix. Per-sample output comprised a minimum of 2.5 million paired-end reads containing CDR3. TCRdb ran MiXCR on the 5' RACE reads and lists one entry per CDR3 protein. This sample yields 1.5 million to 2 million distinct CDR3 sequences, of which approximately 30% are seen a single time; 6.5% to 8.5% belongs to the top ten.

This TCR came from a woman in her 30s in good health. Sequencing was done on a sample of blood. The chain employs TRBV20-1 and TRBJ2-1, with 11 bases fitting TRBD2. The CDR3 reads CSARQLAGDNYNGQFF. In DNA form, the CDR3 reads TGCAGTGCTAGGCAACTAGCGGGGGACAACTACAATGGGCAGTTCTTC.